This is a list of T cell receptor beta chains from one sample in a study of identical twins. In TCRdb, the 5' RACE reads were re-called with MiXCR into one record per CDR3 protein. The sample has some 760,000 distinct CDR3 sequences; roughly 18% are singletons. The data were also submitted as part of a second study, on T cells expressing NK-cell markers.

Sequences were obtained from PBMCs. The receptors were sampled from a woman younger than 30 in good health. The CDR3 runs from the conserved cysteine through the conserved F or W. A D gene is named only where the DNA matches it firmly. Where a row states a size, it is once, few, many or the class of an expanded clone; other rows omit it.

d_call | j_call | v_call | clone_size | cdr3_nt | cdr3_aa
NA | TRBJ2-3 | TRBV5-1 | few | TGCGCCAGCAGCGCGGACTCGTCCGTCACAGATACGCAGTATTTT | CASSADSSVTDTQYF
TRBD2 | TRBJ2-1 | TRBV12-3/TRBV12-4 | many | TGTGCCAGCAGTTTACGACTAGCGGTATACAATGAGCAGTTCTTC | CASSLRLAVYNEQFF
TRBD1 | TRBJ1-4 | TRBV4-1 | NA | TGCGCCAGCAGCCTAACCCCAAGGACAGGGAATGAAAAACTGTTTTTT | CASSLTPRTGNEKLFF
NA | TRBJ1-1 | TRBV4-1 | NA | TGCGCCAGCAGCCAAAGGGTTGCGTGGAACACTGAAGCTTTCTTT | CASSQRVAWNTEAFF
NA | TRBJ1-1 | TRBV19 | NA | TGTGCCAGTAGTATACATTACGGGGCCACTGAAGCTTTCTTT | CASSIHYGATEAFF
TRBD2 | TRBJ2-1 | TRBV19 | NA | TGTGCCAGTAGTATAGATCCGGGACTAGCGGGAAAAAGGTTCTTC | CASSIDPGLAGKRFF
NA | TRBJ2-3 | TRBV20-1 | NA | TGCAGTGCTTCCCAGACAGGAAGCACAGATACGCAGTATTTT | CSASQTGSTDTQYF
TRBD1 | TRBJ1-1 | TRBV7-3 | NA | TGTGCCAGCAGCACAACAGGGGGTGGCACTGAAGCTTTCTTT | CASSTTGGGTEAFF
TRBD1 | TRBJ2-7 | TRBV29-1 | NA | TGCAGCGTCAGGTCCGGGACAGGGACGGGGGAGCAGTACTTC | CSVRSGTGTGEQYF
TRBD2 | TRBJ2-1 | TRBV5-1 | NA | TGCGCCAGCAGCCCCGGACTAGCGGTCGAGCAGTTCTTC | CASSPGLAVEQFF
TRBD1 | TRBJ2-2 | TRBV29-1 | NA | TGCAGCGTTGCCGGGACAGATAACACCGGGGAGCTGTTTTTT | CSVAGTDNTGELFF
TRBD2 | TRBJ2-4 | TRBV30 | NA | TGTGCCTGGAGTGTTGGCGGGAGTGGCCTCGCCAAAAACATTCAGTACTTC | CAWSVGGSGLAKNIQYF
TRBD1 | TRBJ2-7 | TRBV13 | few | TGTGCCAGCAGCTCGCTGGCCCCGGGACAGGAGCAGTACTTC | CASSSLAPGQEQYF
NA | TRBJ2-7 | TRBV20-1 | NA | TGCAGTGCTAGAGAGCAGGGTGTGGAGTACTTC | CSAREQGVEYF
NA | TRBJ1-3 | TRBV7-2 | NA | TGTGCCAGCAGCTCCGGGACGATTGGAAACACCATATATTTT | CASSSGTIGNTIYF
NA | TRBJ1-2 | TRBV20-1 | NA | TGCAGTGCTAGAGATACAGGAATCTATGGCTACACCTTC | CSARDTGIYGYTF
NA | TRBJ2-3 | TRBV5-1 | few | TGCGCCAGCAGCTCCGGACCCCTTGGTAGCACAGATACGCAGTATTTT | CASSSGPLGSTDTQYF
TRBD1 | TRBJ2-3 | TRBV7-9 | NA | TGTGCCAGCAGCTTAGTACAGGGGAGCACAGATACGCAGTATTTT | CASSLVQGSTDTQYF
TRBD2 | TRBJ2-7 | TRBV7-9 | few | TGTGCCAGCAGCTCAAGACTAGCGGTACACGAGCAGTACTTC | CASSSRLAVHEQYF
NA | TRBJ2-2 | TRBV7-8 | NA | TGTGCCAGCAGCAAACAGGACACCGGGGAGCTGTTTTTT | CASSKQDTGELFF
NA | TRBJ2-1 | TRBV7-8 | NA | TGTGCCAGCAGCCCACCACTAGCGAACAGGGGTGAGCAGTTCTTC | CASSPPLANRGEQFF
NA | TRBJ1-2 | TRBV15 | NA | TGTGCCACCAGCAGAGCGAGGGGGACGGGCTATGGCTACACCTTC | CATSRARGTGYGYTF